The rows below give T cell receptor beta chains drawn from one sample of a study of identical twins. TCRdb passed the 5' RACE reads through MiXCR, listing each CDR3 protein once. Of approximately 410,000 distinct CDR3 sequences listed, around 18% are singletons. The sample was naive T cells sorted from blood. The source of these receptors is a man aged 50 or older in good health. Each CDR3 is given with its conserved first and last residue. A D gene is named only where the DNA matches it firmly. A clone size is listed for some rows: how often the clone was seen (once, few, many), or a class if it is expanded.

D gene	J gene	clone size	V gene	CDR3 DNA	CDR3 protein
TRBD1	TRBJ2-2	-	TRBV29-1	TGCAGCGTCGGCGGGACAGGGACCGGGGAGCTGTTTTTT	CSVGGTGTGELFF
-	TRBJ2-2	many	TRBV28	TGTGCCAGCAGTTTCCGACTCAAAAACACCGGGGAGCTGTTTTTT	CASSFRLKNTGELFF
-	TRBJ2-1	few	TRBV6-2/TRBV6-3	TGTGCCAGCACCACACCGGGTCTAGGGTCGAGCTCCTACAATGAGCAGTTCTTC	CASTTPGLGSSSYNEQFF
-	TRBJ2-1	-	TRBV29-1	TGCAGCGTTGTTAGTTTCAGTGGTCAGGGGCCTCTCTATGAGCAGTTCTTC	CSVVSFSGQGPLYEQFF
-	TRBJ2-3	few	TRBV20-1	TGCAGTGCTAGAGATACCCCTCTCTTATATTTT	CSARDTPLLYF
-	TRBJ2-7	few	TRBV6-2/TRBV6-3	TGTGCCAGCAGTTTCACCTTCGGCAGACGAAGCTCCTACGAGCAGTACTTC	CASSFTFGRRSSYEQYF
-	TRBJ1-1	-	TRBV20-1	TGCAGTGTTAGGGGGATCATTTCGGGCACTGAAGCTTTCTTT	CSVRGIISGTEAFF
TRBD1	TRBJ2-7	-	TRBV29-1	TGCAGCGTTGTGGTGGGGACAGGGATTTACGAGCAGTACTTC	CSVVVGTGIYEQYF
TRBD1	TRBJ2-7	-	TRBV6-1	TGTGCCAGCAGACCCCCCGGGACAGGGGGGTACGAGCAGTACTTC	CASRPPGTGGYEQYF
-	TRBJ2-1	few	TRBV20-1	TGCAGTGCTAGTGCAACACCACGCTCCTACAATGAGCAGTTCTTC	CSASATPRSYNEQFF
-	TRBJ1-1	many	TRBV6-1	TGTGCCAGCAGTACATACGGACGGAACACTGAAGCTTTCTTT	CASSTYGRNTEAFF
-	TRBJ1-6	few	TRBV5-1	TGCGCCAGCAGCTTGGCCAGGGAGAATTCACCCCTCCACTTT	CASSLARENSPLHF
-	TRBJ2-3	few	TRBV9	TGTGCCAGCAGCGTGGGCACGGGTGTCCTCACAGATACGCAGTATTTT	CASSVGTGVLTDTQYF
-	TRBJ1-2	-	TRBV29-1	TGCAGCGTCCCCACGGGGGAGGGAATAAGCTATGGCTACACCTTC	CSVPTGEGISYGYTF
TRBD2	TRBJ2-7	-	TRBV4-3	TGCGCCAGCAGCCAAGAGGCAGCGGGAAACTACGAGCAGTACTTC	CASSQEAAGNYEQYF
-	TRBJ1-1	-	TRBV7-2	TGTGCCAGCAGCTTGGACGGGGGGAACACTGAAGCTTTCTTT	CASSLDGGNTEAFF
-	TRBJ2-3	-	TRBV4-3	TGCGCCAGCAGCCAAGATGTGTTAAGGGCGGGACTGGGGGCAGATACGCAGTATTTT	CASSQDVLRAGLGADTQYF
TRBD2	TRBJ2-1	few	TRBV24-1	TGTGCCACCAGTGATTGGGGAAAACTAGCGGGAGGCTCCTACAATGAGCAGTTCTTC	CATSDWGKLAGGSYNEQFF
-	TRBJ2-7	many	TRBV5-1	TGCGCCAGCAGCTCCTCTGGGGGCCACGAGCAGTACTTC	CASSSSGGHEQYF
TRBD1	TRBJ1-2	-	TRBV28	TGTGCCAGCAGAGACAGGGCGGGCTATGGCTACACCTTC	CASRDRAGYGYTF
-	TRBJ2-7	-	TRBV20-1	TGCAGTGCTAGCTATCCCTCTTATGACGAGCAGTACTTC	CSASYPSYDEQYF
TRBD2	TRBJ2-1	-	TRBV28	TGTGCCATCTCCTCGTCCGGGACTAGCGAGTACAATGAGCAGTTCTTC	CAISSSGTSEYNEQFF
TRBD2	TRBJ2-1	-	TRBV14	TGTGCCAGCAGCAAGGAAGCGGGGGGCTCGGTAGGGTCCTACAATGAGCAGTTCTTC	CASSKEAGGSVGSYNEQFF
TRBD1	TRBJ2-1	-	TRBV2	TGTGCCATCGACAGGGCGAAATACAATGAGCAGTTCTTC	CAIDRAKYNEQFF
-	TRBJ2-7	few	TRBV7-8	TGTGCCAGCAGCTTAGTTTACGAGAACCGCGAGCAGTACTTC	CASSLVYENREQYF
-	TRBJ2-7	few	TRBV5-1	TGCGCCAGCAGACCCGACAGGATGAGCGAGCAGTACTTC	CASRPDRMSEQYF
-	TRBJ1-1	-	TRBV29-1	TGCAGCGTTGGTCGCCGTTTGAACACTGAAGCTTTCTTT	CSVGRRLNTEAFF
-	TRBJ2-7	many	TRBV13	TGTGCCAGCAGCGTTACAGGGAAAACCTACGAGCAGTACTTC	CASSVTGKTYEQYF
TRBD1	TRBJ2-3	many	TRBV10-3	TGTGCCATCAGGCCGGGACAGGGTTTTGGAGATACGCAGTATTTT	CAIRPGQGFGDTQYF